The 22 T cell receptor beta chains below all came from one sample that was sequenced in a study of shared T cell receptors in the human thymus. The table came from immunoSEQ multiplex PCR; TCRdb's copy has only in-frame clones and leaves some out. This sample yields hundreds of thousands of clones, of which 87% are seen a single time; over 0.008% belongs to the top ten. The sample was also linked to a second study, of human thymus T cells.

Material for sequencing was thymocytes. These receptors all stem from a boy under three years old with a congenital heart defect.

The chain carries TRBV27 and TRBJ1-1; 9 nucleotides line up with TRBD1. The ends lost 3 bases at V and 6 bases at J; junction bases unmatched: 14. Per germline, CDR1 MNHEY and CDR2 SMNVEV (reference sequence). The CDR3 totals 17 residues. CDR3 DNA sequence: TGTGCCAGCAGTTTTCAACCCGGGGACAGGGTGGGACCTGAAGCTTTCTTT. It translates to CASSFQPGDRVGPEAFF.

The CDR3 DNA reads as TGCGCCAGCAGCCCGAAACCGGGACAGTACAATGAGCAGTTCTTC. This encodes CASSPKPGQYNEQFF. The chain joins TRBV5-1 to TRBJ2-1; TRBD1 aligns across 7 bases. The CDR3 contains 15 residues. Trimming cost V 4 bases and J 4 bases; bases outside gene matches: 8. Germline CDR1 is SGHRS and CDR2 is YFSETQ.

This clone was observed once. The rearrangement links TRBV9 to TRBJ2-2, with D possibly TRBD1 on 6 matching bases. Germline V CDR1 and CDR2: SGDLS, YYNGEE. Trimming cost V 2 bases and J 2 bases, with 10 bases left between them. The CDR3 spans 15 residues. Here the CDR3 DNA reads TGTGCCAGCAGCGTGGGGACACTAAACACCGGGGAGCTGTTTTTT. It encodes CASSVGTLNTGELFF.

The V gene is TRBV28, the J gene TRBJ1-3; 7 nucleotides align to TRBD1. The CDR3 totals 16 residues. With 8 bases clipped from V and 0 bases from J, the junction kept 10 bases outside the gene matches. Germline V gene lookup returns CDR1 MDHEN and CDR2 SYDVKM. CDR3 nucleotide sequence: TGTGCCAGCCTTGGACAGGCCCCCTACTCTGGAAACACCATATATTTT. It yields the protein CASLGQAPYSGNTIYF. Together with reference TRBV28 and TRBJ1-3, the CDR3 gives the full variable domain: DVKVTQSSRYLVKRTGEKVFLECVQDMDHENMFWYRQDPGLGLRLIYFSYDVKMKEKGDIPEGYSVSREKKERFSLILESASTNQTSMYLCASLGQAPYSGNTIYFGEGSWLTVV.

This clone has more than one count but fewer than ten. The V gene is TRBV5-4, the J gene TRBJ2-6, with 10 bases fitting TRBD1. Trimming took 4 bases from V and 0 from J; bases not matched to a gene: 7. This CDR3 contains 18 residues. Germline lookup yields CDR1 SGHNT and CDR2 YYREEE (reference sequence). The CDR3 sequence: CASSNTGTGDSGANVLTF. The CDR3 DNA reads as TGTGCCAGCAGCAACACCGGGACAGGGGACTCTGGGGCCAACGTCCTGACTTTC.

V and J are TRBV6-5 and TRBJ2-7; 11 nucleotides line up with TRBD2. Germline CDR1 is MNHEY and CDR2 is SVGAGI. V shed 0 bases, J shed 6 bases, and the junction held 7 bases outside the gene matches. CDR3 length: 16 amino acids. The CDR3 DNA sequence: TGTGCCAGCAGTTACTCGATCGTTCTAGCGGGAGGCGAGCAGTACTTC. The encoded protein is CASSYSIVLAGGEQYF.

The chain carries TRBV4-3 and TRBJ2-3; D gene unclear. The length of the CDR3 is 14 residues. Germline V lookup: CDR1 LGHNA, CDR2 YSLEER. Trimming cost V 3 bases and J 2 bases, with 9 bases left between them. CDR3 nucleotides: TGCGCCAGCAGCCAGGCGGAATACACAGATACGCAGTATTTT. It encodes CASSQAEYTDTQYF.

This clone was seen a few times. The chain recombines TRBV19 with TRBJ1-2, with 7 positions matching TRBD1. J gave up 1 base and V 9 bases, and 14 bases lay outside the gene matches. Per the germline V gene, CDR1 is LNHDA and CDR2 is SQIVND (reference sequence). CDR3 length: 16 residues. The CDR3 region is CASRGTGQSFNYGYTF. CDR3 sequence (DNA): TGTGCCAGCAGAGGGACGGGACAGAGCTTTAACTATGGCTACACCTTC.

This chain's CDR3 is CASSFRWRSPQETQYF. DNA for the CDR3: TGTGCCAGCAGCTTTAGGTGGAGGAGTCCCCAAGAGACCCAGTACTTC. The rearrangement uses TRBV7-9 and TRBJ2-5, with D tentatively TRBD2 (5 bases). The CDR3 sequence is 16 residues long. Germline V lookup: CDR1 SEHNR, CDR2 FQNEAQ (reference sequence). With 3 bases removed from V and 1 base from J, the gap between germline ends came to 15 bases.

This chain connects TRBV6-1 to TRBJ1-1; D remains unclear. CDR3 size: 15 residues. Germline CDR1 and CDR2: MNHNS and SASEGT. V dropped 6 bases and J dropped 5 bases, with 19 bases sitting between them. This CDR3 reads CASRWPVRGETEAFF. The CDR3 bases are TGTGCCAGCAGGTGGCCAGTCCGGGGTGAAACTGAAGCTTTCTTT.

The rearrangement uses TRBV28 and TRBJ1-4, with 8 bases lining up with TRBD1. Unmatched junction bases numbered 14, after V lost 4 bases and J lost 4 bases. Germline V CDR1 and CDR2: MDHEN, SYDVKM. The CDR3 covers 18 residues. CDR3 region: CASSSASGQESFNEKLFF. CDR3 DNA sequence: TGTGCCAGCAGTTCCGCCTCGGGACAGGAGAGTTTTAATGAAAAACTGTTTTTT.

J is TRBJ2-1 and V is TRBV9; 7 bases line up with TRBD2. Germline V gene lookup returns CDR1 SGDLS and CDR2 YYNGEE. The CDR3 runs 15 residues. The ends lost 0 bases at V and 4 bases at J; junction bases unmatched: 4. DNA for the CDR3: TGTGCCAGCAGCGTAGGCCTAGCGGAATACAATGAGCAGTTCTTC. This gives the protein CASSVGLAEYNEQFF.

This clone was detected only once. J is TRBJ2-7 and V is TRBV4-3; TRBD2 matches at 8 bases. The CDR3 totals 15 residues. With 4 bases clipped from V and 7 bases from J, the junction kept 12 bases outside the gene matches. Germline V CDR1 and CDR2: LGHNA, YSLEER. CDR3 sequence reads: CASSRHPRTGGEQYF. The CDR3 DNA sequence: TGCGCCAGCAGCCGACACCCCCGAACGGGAGGGGAGCAGTACTTC.

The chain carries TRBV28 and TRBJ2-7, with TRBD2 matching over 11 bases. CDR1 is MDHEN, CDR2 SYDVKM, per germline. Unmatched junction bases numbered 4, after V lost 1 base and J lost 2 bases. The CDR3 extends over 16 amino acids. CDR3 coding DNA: TGTGCCAGCAGTTTATCGACTAGCGGGATTACCTACGAGCAGTACTTC. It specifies CASSLSTSGITYEQYF.

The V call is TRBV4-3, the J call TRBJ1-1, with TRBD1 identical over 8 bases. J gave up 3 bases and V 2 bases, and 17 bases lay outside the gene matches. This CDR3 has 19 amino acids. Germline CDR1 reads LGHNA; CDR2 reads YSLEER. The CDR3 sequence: CASSQSHRQGAQMDTEAFF. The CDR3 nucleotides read TGCGCCAGCAGCCAATCCCACCGCCAGGGGGCGCAGATGGACACTGAAGCTTTCTTT.

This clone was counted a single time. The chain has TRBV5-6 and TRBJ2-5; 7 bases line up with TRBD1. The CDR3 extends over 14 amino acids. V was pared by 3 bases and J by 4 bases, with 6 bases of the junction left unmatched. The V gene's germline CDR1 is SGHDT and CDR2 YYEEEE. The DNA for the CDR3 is TGTGCCAGCAGCTCAACAGACAGGGTAGAGACCCAGTACTTC. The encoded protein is CASSSTDRVETQYF.

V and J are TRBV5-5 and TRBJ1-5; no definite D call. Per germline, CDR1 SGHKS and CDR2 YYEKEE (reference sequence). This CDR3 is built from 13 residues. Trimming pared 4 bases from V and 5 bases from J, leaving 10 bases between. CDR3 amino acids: CASSRDTDQPQHF. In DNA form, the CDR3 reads TGTGCCAGCAGCCGAGACACTGATCAGCCCCAGCATTTT.

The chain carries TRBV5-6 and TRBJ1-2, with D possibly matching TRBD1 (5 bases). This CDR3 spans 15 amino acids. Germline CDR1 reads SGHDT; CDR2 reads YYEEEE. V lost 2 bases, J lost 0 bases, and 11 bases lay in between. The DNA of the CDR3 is TGTGCCAGCAGCTTAGGACATGCAGCTAACTATGGCTACACCTTC. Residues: CASSLGHAANYGYTF.

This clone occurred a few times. The CDR3 DNA reads TGTGCCAGCTCAAACTTACCGGGGGATCAGCCCCAGCATTTT. This codes for CASSNLPGDQPQHF. J is TRBJ1-5 and V is TRBV18, with D perhaps matching TRBD1 (5 bases). V lost 5 bases and J 5 bases, leaving 13 bases between the germline ends. Looked up from germline, CDR1 is KGHSH and CDR2 is LQKENI. The CDR3 runs to 14 residues.

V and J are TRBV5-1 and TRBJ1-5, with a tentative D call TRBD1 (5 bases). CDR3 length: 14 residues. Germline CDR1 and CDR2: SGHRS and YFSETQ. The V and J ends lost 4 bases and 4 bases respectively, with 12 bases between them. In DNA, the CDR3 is TGCGCCAGCAGCGAGGAAGGGGCAAATCAGCCCCAGCATTTT. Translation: CASSEEGANQPQHF.

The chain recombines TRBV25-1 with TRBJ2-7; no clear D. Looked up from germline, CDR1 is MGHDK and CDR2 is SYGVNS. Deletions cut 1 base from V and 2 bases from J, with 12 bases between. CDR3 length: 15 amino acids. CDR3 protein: CASSEWNSAPYEQYF. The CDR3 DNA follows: TGTGCCAGCAGTGAATGGAACAGTGCTCCCTACGAGCAGTACTTC.

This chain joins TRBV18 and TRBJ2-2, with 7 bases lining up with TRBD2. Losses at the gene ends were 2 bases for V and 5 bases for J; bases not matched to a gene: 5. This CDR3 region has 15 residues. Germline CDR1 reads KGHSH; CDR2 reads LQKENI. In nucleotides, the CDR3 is TGTGCCAGCTCACCATGGCGGGAGAATACCGGGGAGCTGTTTTTT. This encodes CASSPWRENTGELFF.